These T cell receptor beta chains were read from a single sample in a study of cytomegalovirus exposure and HLA in healthy donors. The method was immunoSEQ multiplex PCR; TCRdb's version includes in-frame clones alone and lacks a portion of them. The sample holds more than 150,000 clones, 75% to 85% seen once. Sequencing was done on a sample of PBMCs. The receptor set was obtained from a girl aged 2 to 9 in good health and CMV-seropositive. Each CDR3 is given with its conserved first and last residue. D genes are given only for firm matches. The size entry is marked missing in some rows and otherwise reads once, few, many or a size class.

>TRBV15|.|.|TRBJ1-4
TGTGCCACCAGCAGAGAGCTAATGGGGAGGGAAGGTGAAAAACTGTTTTTT
CATSRELMGREGEKLFF
>TRBV5-1|.|TRBD2|TRBJ2-1
TGCGCCAGCAGCCGGAGCGGGAGTTCCTACAATGAGCAGTTCTTC
CASSRSGSSYNEQFF
>TRBV14|.|TRBD2|TRBJ2-3
TGTGCCAGCAGCCAAGGGCGGATAGCGGGAACCTCGGATACGCAGTATTTT
CASSQGRIAGTSDTQYF
>TRBV4-1|.|TRBD1|TRBJ1-1
TGCGCCAGCAGCCGAACCCCCGGGACAGAGAACACTGAAGCTTTCTTT
CASSRTPGTENTEAFF
>TRBV10-2|.|.|TRBJ2-5
TGCGCCAGCACCTCTGTCAGGTGGGAGACCCAGTACTTC
CASTSVRWETQYF
>TRBV6-1|.|TRBD1|TRBJ1-3
TGTGCCAGCAGCAGGGGGCTTGTTGGAAACACCATATATTTT
CASSRGLVGNTIYF
>TRBV19|.|TRBD1|TRBJ1-4
TGTGCCAGTAGTAGGGGACAGGGGATAACTAATGAAAAACTGTTTTTT
CASSRGQGITNEKLFF
>TRBV5-1|.|.|TRBJ2-7
TGCGCCAGCAGCGGAGGGAGAGCAACCTACGAGCAGTACTTC
CASSGGRATYEQYF
>TRBV14|once|TRBD1|TRBJ1-1
TGTGCCAGCAGCGTCCCCGGGACAGGGATCACTGAAGCTTTCTTT
CASSVPGTGITEAFF
>TRBV9|.|TRBD1|TRBJ2-1
TGTGCCAGCAGCCCACAGGGGTCACACTCCTACAATGAGCAGTTCTTC
CASSPQGSHSYNEQFF
>TRBV5-4|.|TRBD2|TRBJ2-3
TGTGCCAGCAGCTTGGCCCCGGGGAGGGGAGATACGCAGTATTTT
CASSLAPGRGDTQYF
>TRBV19|.|TRBD2|TRBJ2-5
TGTGCCAGTAGCACCGGGAGGGGTGAGACCCAGTACTTC
CASSTGRGETQYF
>TRBV7-2|.|TRBD2|TRBJ2-1
TGTGCCAGCAGCAGAGGGACTAGCGGGAGGATTCTGTACGGTGAGCAGTTCTTC
CASSRGTSGRILYGEQFF
>TRBV9|few|.|TRBJ1-1
TGTGCCAGCAGCGTAGTACAGAACACTGAAGCTTTCTTT
CASSVVQNTEAFF
>TRBV15|.|.|TRBJ1-5
TGTGCCACCAGCAAACAGGATTTCAATCAGCCCCAGCATTTT
CATSKQDFNQPQHF
>TRBV7-9|.|.|TRBJ2-7
TGTGCCAGCAGCTCCAGTGGGCCCGAGCAGTACTTC
CASSSSGPEQYF
>TRBV4-1|.|.|TRBJ2-7
TGCGCCAGCAGCCCCCCCACTCCCCACGAGCAGTACTTC
CASSPPTPHEQYF
>TRBV7-2|.|TRBD1|TRBJ1-1
TGTGCCAGCAGCCGGTTGACAGGGGACACTGAAGCTTTCTTT
CASSRLTGDTEAFF